This entry features one TCR beta chain sequence. Its antigen is unidentified. The data were obtained in a study of shared clonotypes between healthy human individuals. Overall study findings and caveats: A small donor pool kept down the genetic and exposure-history diversity that was represented.

At deep level, the assay was performed. Investigators spread the genomic DNA of each subset evenly over several immunoSEQ plates. Using immunoSEQ multiplex PCR, the repertoire was profiled, and TCRdb retains in-frame clones only, with some absent. The sample lists approximately 500,000 clones; 70% to 80% were seen once. Trimming shortened V by 8 bases and J by 4 bases, and 12 bases separated the two germline ends. The CDR3 sequence is 13 residues long. Germline V lookup: CDR1 SGHAT, CDR2 FQDESV (reference sequence). The chain combines TRBV11-1 with TRBJ2-1; D not resolved. Sequences were obtained from PBMCs. The receptor comes from a woman between 40 and 50 years old in good health. Some clones in this sample may be carry-over from other donors' samples. The DNA of the CDR3 is TGTGCCAGCTCCATGGGCCGATACAATGAGCAGTTCTTC. Residues: CASSMGRYNEQFF.